This is a list of T cell receptor beta chains from one sample in a study of blood T cell repertoires in COVID-19. TCRdb's copy holds only in-frame clones and misses some; the assay was immunoSEQ multiplex PCR. This table has under 300,000 clones, roughly 77% appearing once. The specimen sequenced was peripheral blood. Receptors originate from a woman aged 80 or older with acute or convalescent COVID-19. Each CDR3 is given with its conserved first and last residue. Each record gives: clone size, D gene, J gene, V gene, CDR3 DNA, CDR3 protein. D genes are given only for firm matches. For some rows the clone size is stated as once, few or many, or as a class when expanded; others skip it.

clone_size: few
d_call: TRBD1
j_call: TRBJ2-5
v_call: TRBV5-1
cdr3_nt: TGCGCCAGCAGCTTGGCCAATGACAGGGTGTTAGGGGAGACCCAGTACTTC
cdr3_aa: CASSLANDRVLGETQYF

clone_size: NA
d_call: TRBD1
j_call: TRBJ2-5
v_call: TRBV11-2
cdr3_nt: TGTGCCAGCAACCAGGGGGTCCAAGAGACCCAGTACTTC
cdr3_aa: CASNQGVQETQYF

clone_size: NA
d_call: TRBD2
j_call: TRBJ2-1
v_call: TRBV5-1
cdr3_nt: TGCGCCAGCAGCTTTGGCGGGGGGCCCTCCAATGAGCAGTTCTTC
cdr3_aa: CASSFGGGPSNEQFF

clone_size: NA
d_call: TRBD2
j_call: TRBJ2-7
v_call: TRBV6-2/TRBV6-3
cdr3_nt: TGTGCCAGCAGTCCCTGGACTAGCGGGATCTACGAGCAGTACTTC
cdr3_aa: CASSPWTSGIYEQYF

clone_size: NA
d_call: NA
j_call: TRBJ1-2
v_call: TRBV6-6
cdr3_nt: TGTGCCAGCAGTTACCGGCGGACAGCTTATGGCTACACCTTC
cdr3_aa: CASSYRRTAYGYTF

clone_size: NA
d_call: TRBD1
j_call: TRBJ1-2
v_call: TRBV7-9
cdr3_nt: TGTGCCAGCAGCAAAACAACAGGGGGCAGTGGTGGCTACACCTTC
cdr3_aa: CASSKTTGGSGGYTF

clone_size: NA
d_call: NA
j_call: TRBJ2-3
v_call: TRBV12-5
cdr3_nt: TGTGCTAGTGGTTTGGGCAGCGGGCGCCTAAACACAGATACGCAGTATTTT
cdr3_aa: CASGLGSGRLNTDTQYF

clone_size: NA
d_call: TRBD1
j_call: TRBJ2-7
v_call: TRBV5-4
cdr3_nt: TGTGCCAGCAGCTTGGAGGCCCGACAGGGCGGCGAGCAGTACTTC
cdr3_aa: CASSLEARQGGEQYF

clone_size: NA
d_call: TRBD2
j_call: TRBJ2-3
v_call: TRBV4-3
cdr3_nt: TGCGCCAGCAGCCAACTAGCGGCCCTCTCCACAGATACGCAGTATTTT
cdr3_aa: CASSQLAALSTDTQYF

clone_size: NA
d_call: NA
j_call: TRBJ2-3
v_call: TRBV5-1
cdr3_nt: TGCGCCAGCAGCTTGGAGGTACGGACAGCCACAGATACGCAGTATTTT
cdr3_aa: CASSLEVRTATDTQYF

clone_size: NA
d_call: TRBD1
j_call: TRBJ1-2
v_call: TRBV6-5
cdr3_nt: TGTGCCAGCAGTTACTCGACAGGGGGCATCTATGGCTACACCTTC
cdr3_aa: CASSYSTGGIYGYTF

clone_size: once
d_call: NA
j_call: TRBJ1-2
v_call: TRBV3-1/TRBV3-2
cdr3_nt: TGTGCCAGCAGCCAAAGGGGGACTAGAGATGGCTACACCTTC
cdr3_aa: CASSQRGTRDGYTF

clone_size: NA
d_call: NA
j_call: TRBJ2-1
v_call: TRBV9
cdr3_nt: TGTGCCAGCAGCGTAGCCCCAATGGGAGCAGACAATGAGCAGTTCTTC
cdr3_aa: CASSVAPMGADNEQFF

clone_size: few
d_call: NA
j_call: TRBJ1-2
v_call: TRBV2
cdr3_nt: TGTGCCAGCAATTCGGAGGGCTATGGCTACACCTTC
cdr3_aa: CASNSEGYGYTF

clone_size: NA
d_call: NA
j_call: TRBJ2-3
v_call: TRBV27
cdr3_nt: TGTGCCAGCAGTTTTCTAACTACGAGCACAGATACGCAGTATTTT
cdr3_aa: CASSFLTTSTDTQYF

clone_size: NA
d_call: NA
j_call: TRBJ1-6
v_call: TRBV27
cdr3_nt: TGTGCCAGCAGTTTATCCCCCCCCTCACAGAGTAGGTCTTCACCCCTCCACTTT
cdr3_aa: CASSLSPPSQSRSSPLHF

clone_size: NA
d_call: NA
j_call: TRBJ1-2
v_call: TRBV6-1
cdr3_nt: TGTGCCAGCAGTGAAGATCCGGGTCTGGGCTACACCTTC
cdr3_aa: CASSEDPGLGYTF

clone_size: NA
d_call: NA
j_call: TRBJ2-1
v_call: TRBV21-1
cdr3_nt: TGTGCCAGCAGCAAAGCTATCCGGGACAGGGACGGTGAGCAGTTCTTC
cdr3_aa: CASSKAIRDRDGEQFF

clone_size: NA
d_call: NA
j_call: TRBJ2-2
v_call: TRBV6-5
cdr3_nt: TGTGCCAGCACCAACTTAAATTCCGGGGAGCTGTTTTTT
cdr3_aa: CASTNLNSGELFF

clone_size: NA
d_call: NA
j_call: TRBJ2-2
v_call: TRBV5-4
cdr3_nt: TGTGCCAGCTGTGATTCGACGGGAGTGGCCGGGGAGCTGTTTTTT
cdr3_aa: CASCDSTGVAGELFF

clone_size: NA
d_call: NA
j_call: TRBJ2-3
v_call: TRBV10-3
cdr3_nt: TGTGCCATCAGTGGAAGGGGGGGCAAAGATACGCAGTATTTT
cdr3_aa: CAISGRGGKDTQYF

clone_size: few
d_call: NA
j_call: TRBJ1-6
v_call: TRBV18
cdr3_nt: TGTGCCAGCTCACCACGGCAGGTGGAAAATTCACCCCTCCACTTT
cdr3_aa: CASSPRQVENSPLHF

clone_size: NA
d_call: TRBD1
j_call: TRBJ2-5
v_call: TRBV18
cdr3_nt: TGTGCCAGCTCACCGCTGGGACAGACCCAAGAGACCCAGTACTTC
cdr3_aa: CASSPLGQTQETQYF

clone_size: NA
d_call: TRBD1
j_call: TRBJ2-1
v_call: TRBV7-9
cdr3_nt: TGTGCCAGCAGCTTAAGGCAGGGGGCAGGCAATGAGCAGTTCTTC
cdr3_aa: CASSLRQGAGNEQFF

clone_size: NA
d_call: NA
j_call: TRBJ2-2
v_call: TRBV18
cdr3_nt: TGTGCCAGCTCACGCCAGGGGACAACCTTCAACACCGGGGAGCTGTTTTTT
cdr3_aa: CASSRQGTTFNTGELFF

clone_size: NA
d_call: NA
j_call: TRBJ1-3
v_call: TRBV18
cdr3_nt: TGTGCCAGCTCACCTTCGGGGGTCAGTACAGGAAACACCATATATTTT
cdr3_aa: CASSPSGVSTGNTIYF

clone_size: NA
d_call: TRBD2
j_call: TRBJ2-2
v_call: TRBV4-2
cdr3_nt: TGTGCCAGCAGCCAAAACCGTGCTAGCGGAACCGCGAACACCGGGGAGCTGTTTTTT
cdr3_aa: CASSQNRASGTANTGELFF

clone_size: NA
d_call: NA
j_call: TRBJ1-5
v_call: TRBV2
cdr3_nt: TGTGCCAGCAGTGAAGGGGGGAGGAGCGGCAATCAGCCCCAGCATTTT
cdr3_aa: CASSEGGRSGNQPQHF

clone_size: NA
d_call: TRBD1
j_call: TRBJ2-3
v_call: TRBV7-9
cdr3_nt: TGTGCCAGTAGACCGGGACAGGGGGCAGAGGGAACAGATACGCAGTATTTT
cdr3_aa: CASRPGQGAEGTDTQYF

clone_size: NA
d_call: NA
j_call: TRBJ2-5
v_call: TRBV5-1
cdr3_nt: TGCGCCAGCAGCTTGGTCGGGAATTGGGAGGAGACCCAGTACTTC
cdr3_aa: CASSLVGNWEETQYF

clone_size: NA
d_call: NA
j_call: TRBJ1-2
v_call: TRBV5-4
cdr3_nt: TGTGCCAGCAGCTTGGGAGGACAGATCTTCTATGGCTACACCTTC
cdr3_aa: CASSLGGQIFYGYTF

clone_size: NA
d_call: TRBD1
j_call: TRBJ2-5
v_call: TRBV4-1
cdr3_nt: TGCGCCAGCAGCCACCCCGGACAGGGGGAAGAGACCCAGTACTTC
cdr3_aa: CASSHPGQGEETQYF

clone_size: NA
d_call: TRBD2
j_call: TRBJ2-7
v_call: TRBV5-1
cdr3_nt: TGCGCCAGCAGCCTTTCTAGCGGGGGTCTATCCTACGAGCAGTACTTC
cdr3_aa: CASSLSSGGLSYEQYF

clone_size: NA
d_call: TRBD1
j_call: TRBJ1-5
v_call: TRBV19
cdr3_nt: TGTGCCAGTAGTATGCGGACAGGGCAGGGTCAGCCCCAGCATTTT
cdr3_aa: CASSMRTGQGQPQHF

clone_size: NA
d_call: TRBD1
j_call: TRBJ1-3
v_call: TRBV5-4
cdr3_nt: TGTGCCAGCAGCCCCGACAGGGTTATCTCTGGAAACACCATATATTTT
cdr3_aa: CASSPDRVISGNTIYF

clone_size: NA
d_call: TRBD1
j_call: TRBJ1-2
v_call: TRBV5-6
cdr3_nt: TGTGCCAGCAGCTCCGGGACAGTGAGCCTCTATGGCTACACCTTC
cdr3_aa: CASSSGTVSLYGYTF

clone_size: NA
d_call: TRBD1
j_call: TRBJ1-1
v_call: TRBV30
cdr3_nt: TGTGCCTGGAGTCATAGCGGGACAGGGTATGTCACTGAAGCTTTCTTT
cdr3_aa: CAWSHSGTGYVTEAFF

clone_size: few
d_call: TRBD1
j_call: TRBJ1-6
v_call: TRBV3-1/TRBV3-2
cdr3_nt: TGTGCCAGCAGCCCAACTACGATCGGGACAGGACATTCACCCCTCCACTTT
cdr3_aa: CASSPTTIGTGHSPLHF

clone_size: NA
d_call: NA
j_call: TRBJ2-5
v_call: TRBV6-1
cdr3_nt: TGTGCCAGCAGTGAAATCGTTACTCACTACTTC
cdr3_aa: CASSEIVTHYF

clone_size: few
d_call: NA
j_call: TRBJ2-1
v_call: TRBV27
cdr3_nt: TGTGCCAGCGCAACGAGGAGCTCCTACAATGAGCAGTTCTTC
cdr3_aa: CASATRSSYNEQFF

clone_size: few
d_call: NA
j_call: TRBJ1-6
v_call: TRBV11-2
cdr3_nt: TGTGCCAGCAGCTTAGCAGGGGATAATTCACCCCTCCACTTT
cdr3_aa: CASSLAGDNSPLHF

clone_size: NA
d_call: NA
j_call: TRBJ2-5
v_call: TRBV3-1/TRBV3-2
cdr3_nt: TGTGCCAGCAGCCATTCGGGAAGGGAGACCCAGTACTTC
cdr3_aa: CASSHSGRETQYF

clone_size: many
d_call: NA
j_call: TRBJ1-1
v_call: TRBV6-5
cdr3_nt: TGTGCCAGCAGTTACCTTGCTGAAGCTTTCTTT
cdr3_aa: CASSYLAEAFF

clone_size: NA
d_call: TRBD1
j_call: TRBJ1-2
v_call: TRBV15
cdr3_nt: TGTGCCACCAGCAGCAGGGGGCGCGACTATGGCTACACCTTC
cdr3_aa: CATSSRGRDYGYTF

clone_size: NA
d_call: TRBD1
j_call: TRBJ1-2
v_call: TRBV28
cdr3_nt: TGTGCCAGCAGTGGGACAGCGGGCCTCTATGGCTACACCTTC
cdr3_aa: CASSGTAGLYGYTF

clone_size: NA
d_call: NA
j_call: TRBJ2-1
v_call: TRBV10-1
cdr3_nt: TGCGCCAGCCGGGGGGCAACCTACAATGAGCAGTTCTTC
cdr3_aa: CASRGATYNEQFF

clone_size: NA
d_call: NA
j_call: TRBJ1-5
v_call: TRBV5-4
cdr3_nt: TGTGCCAGCAGCCTCGGGGGAACGGGCAATCAGCCCCAGCATTTT
cdr3_aa: CASSLGGTGNQPQHF

clone_size: NA
d_call: TRBD1
j_call: TRBJ2-2
v_call: TRBV10-3
cdr3_nt: TGTGCCATCAGCCCCGGGACAGGGAACACCGGGGAGCTGTTTTTT
cdr3_aa: CAISPGTGNTGELFF

clone_size: NA
d_call: NA
j_call: TRBJ2-5
v_call: TRBV11-2
cdr3_nt: TGTGCCAGCAGCGCCTATATCAGGGGTCGGGAGACCCAGTACTTC
cdr3_aa: CASSAYIRGRETQYF

clone_size: NA
d_call: TRBD1
j_call: TRBJ1-5
v_call: TRBV19
cdr3_nt: TGTGCCAGTAGACCCCCCGGACAGGGTCAGAATCAGCCCCAGCATTTT
cdr3_aa: CASRPPGQGQNQPQHF